The rows below give T cell receptor beta chains drawn from one sample of a study of blood T cell repertoires in COVID-19. Sequencing was performed with immunoSEQ multiplex PCR; in TCRdb, only in-frame clones are kept and a portion is missing. The sample contains more than 25,000 clones, approximately 86% of which appear only once. The sequencing sample was made of peripheral blood. These receptor sequences come from a man aged 65-85 years with acute or convalescent COVID-19. Both conserved end residues are part of each CDR3. The D gene is left open where the match is weak. A row's size may be missing; if present it is once, few, many or a size class.

V	D	size	J	DNA	CDR3
TRBV5-4	TRBD2	-	TRBJ2-3	TGTGCCAGCAGCTTGGCCCTGGGAGGGGCAGATACGCAGTATTTT	CASSLALGGADTQYF
TRBV5-4	TRBD2	-	TRBJ2-3	TGTGCCAGCAGCTTGCGTAAAGCGGGAGGGCCAGATACGCAGTATTTT	CASSLRKAGGPDTQYF
TRBV5-1	-	-	TRBJ2-3	TGCGCCAGCAGCCCCCGTAGTAGCACAGATACGCAGTATTTT	CASSPRSSTDTQYF
TRBV18	TRBD2	-	TRBJ2-7	TGTGCCAGCTCACCACGGAGCGGGAGCTGGAACGAGCAGTACTTC	CASSPRSGSWNEQYF
TRBV7-2	-	-	TRBJ1-2	TGTGCCAGCAGTAGGAGCAGGGAGGATGGCTACACCTTC	CASSRSREDGYTF
TRBV27	-	-	TRBJ1-1	TGTGCCAGCAGTTCCCGGGAGCGGGACACTGAAGCTTTCTTT	CASSSRERDTEAFF
TRBV5-8	-	-	TRBJ2-7	TGTGCCAGCAGTTCGTTGAGGGACGAGCAGTACTTC	CASSSLRDEQYF
TRBV4-2	-	-	TRBJ1-3	TGTGCCAGCAGCCAAGATCTGACAGGCCGCTCTGGAAACACCATATATTTT	CASSQDLTGRSGNTIYF
TRBV5-5	-	-	TRBJ2-1	TGTGCCAGCAGCCCCATGGGACTCTCCTACAATGAGCAGTTCTTC	CASSPMGLSYNEQFF
TRBV11-2	TRBD1	-	TRBJ1-1	TGTGCCAGCAGTCAGGACAGGGCGATCACTGAAGCTTTCTTT	CASSQDRAITEAFF
TRBV5-1	TRBD2	-	TRBJ2-3	TGCGCCAGCAGCTCTAGCGGGACCACAGATACGCAGTATTTT	CASSSSGTTDTQYF
TRBV5-1	-	-	TRBJ2-3	TGCGCCAGCAGCTTAGGACTGGCGAGCACAGATACGCAGTATTTT	CASSLGLASTDTQYF
TRBV4-3	TRBD2	-	TRBJ2-5	TGCGCCAGCAGCCTAGTTATAGCGGGCGAAACTCAAGAGACCCAGTACTTC	CASSLVIAGETQETQYF
TRBV7-2	-	few	TRBJ2-1	TGTGCCAGCAGCTTAGGCGGGGCTAACAATGAGCAGTTCTTC	CASSLGGANNEQFF
TRBV7-9	-	-	TRBJ1-5	TGTGCCAGCAGTGGGCCTGATCAGCCCCAGCATTTT	CASSGPDQPQHF
TRBV18	TRBD2	-	TRBJ2-1	TGTGCCAGCTCACGGAACGTAGGACTAGCGGGAGGGGCGGAAGGCGAGCAGTTCTTC	CASSRNVGLAGGAEGEQFF
TRBV4-1	TRBD1	-	TRBJ1-4	TGCGCCAGCAGCCAGGGGACAGCAACTAATGAAAAACTGTTTTTT	CASSQGTATNEKLFF
TRBV7-6	-	-	TRBJ2-1	TGTGCCAGCAGCGTTAGTCCCGGGGGACGGGAGCAGTTCTTC	CASSVSPGGREQFF
TRBV18	TRBD1	-	TRBJ1-1	TGTGCCAGCTCACCACGGACAGGTAGGAACACTGAAGCTTTCTTT	CASSPRTGRNTEAFF
TRBV4-3	TRBD2	once	TRBJ2-1	TGCGCCAGCAGCCAAGATCTTTGGGGAACTAGCGGGATCTACAATGAGCAGTTCTTC	CASSQDLWGTSGIYNEQFF
TRBV7-2	-	few	TRBJ1-2	TGTGCCAGCAGCTTAGTAGGCCAGGGTCCCTATGGCTACACCTTC	CASSLVGQGPYGYTF
TRBV5-4	-	-	TRBJ2-3	TGTGCCAGCAGCACTAAAACCGGGACTTCTGCAGATACGCAGTATTTT	CASSTKTGTSADTQYF
TRBV28	TRBD2	-	TRBJ2-1	TGTGCCAGCAGTCCCATACGCGGGACTATCCGGTCCTACAATGAGCAGTTCTTC	CASSPIRGTIRSYNEQFF
TRBV7-3	-	-	TRBJ1-1	TGTGCCAGCTCCCCTAACTTCGGGGACACTGAAGCTTTCTTT	CASSPNFGDTEAFF
TRBV7-2	-	-	TRBJ2-5	TGTGCCAGCAGCTGGGTAGCCGGCGGGGCAAGTGGAGAGACCCAGTACTTC	CASSWVAGGASGETQYF
TRBV9	-	-	TRBJ1-1	TGTGCCAGCAGCGTAGGGCCGGAGGGCACTGAAGCTTTCTTT	CASSVGPEGTEAFF
TRBV25-1	-	once	TRBJ1-4	TGTGCCAGCAGTGAAAGGGGAAACCATGAAAAACTGTTTTTT	CASSERGNHEKLFF
TRBV20-1	-	-	TRBJ2-1	TGCAGTGCTAGACGACCCTCCGGGGTGTTCTTC	CSARRPSGVFF
TRBV25-1	-	-	TRBJ2-3	TGTGCCAGCAGTGACTCAGTTATAGATACGCAGTATTTT	CASSDSVIDTQYF
TRBV27	-	-	TRBJ2-7	TGTGCCAGCAGTATAGACGGGTCCTACGAGCAGTACTTC	CASSIDGSYEQYF
TRBV5-6	TRBD2	-	TRBJ2-7	TGTGCCAGCAGCTTGGAGACTAGCGGAAACTACGAGCAGTACTTC	CASSLETSGNYEQYF
TRBV4-2	-	-	TRBJ1-3	TGTGCCAGCAGCCAAGATCGGGGAAGGGTGGAGGTATATTTT	CASSQDRGRVEVYF
TRBV9	TRBD2	-	TRBJ2-5	TGTGCCAGCAGCCCACTCGGACTAGCGGGATCAGAGACCCAGTACTTC	CASSPLGLAGSETQYF
TRBV19	TRBD1	-	TRBJ1-5	TGTGCCAGTAGTATAGGTCGCCGGGACAGGGGGGATCAGCCCCAGCATTTT	CASSIGRRDRGDQPQHF
TRBV7-9	TRBD2	-	TRBJ2-7	TGTGCCAGCAGCTTGAGCGGGGGCTACGAGCAGTACTTC	CASSLSGGYEQYF
TRBV7-7	TRBD1	-	TRBJ2-2	TGTGCTAGCAGCTTAGTAGGGACAGCTAACACCGGGGAGCTGTTTTTT	CASSLVGTANTGELFF
TRBV5-6	-	-	TRBJ2-5	TGTGCCAGCAGCCCCGGAGGGTCGTATTTCGAGACCCAGTACTTC	CASSPGGSYFETQYF
TRBV28	-	-	TRBJ1-5	TGTGCCAGCAGTTCCCAGGGTCAGCCCCAGCATTTT	CASSSQGQPQHF
TRBV7-3	TRBD1	-	TRBJ2-1	TGTGCCAGCAGCTTGACAGGGGACTCCTACAATGAGCAGTTCTTC	CASSLTGDSYNEQFF
TRBV24-1	TRBD2	-	TRBJ2-3	TGTGCCACCGGTGTCACTAGCGGGAGGACAGATACGCAGTATTTT	CATGVTSGRTDTQYF
TRBV18	TRBD1	few	TRBJ1-1	TGTGCCAGCTCACCACCGACAGGGGGCAAGGGAGAAGCTTTCTTT	CASSPPTGGKGEAFF
TRBV4-3	TRBD2	-	TRBJ2-1	TGCGCCAGCAGCCTAGGACTAGCGGGAGGATCTGAGCAGTTCTTC	CASSLGLAGGSEQFF
TRBV5-1	TRBD1	-	TRBJ2-7	TGCGCCAGCAGCCTACAGGGGTCCCCTAAAGAGCAGTACTTC	CASSLQGSPKEQYF
TRBV7-9	TRBD2	few	TRBJ2-3	TGTGCCAGCAGCTCAGGGACTAGCGGGAGGGCAGATACGCAGTATTTT	CASSSGTSGRADTQYF
TRBV21-1	-	-	TRBJ2-5	TGTGCCAGCAGCACAAACGGCGGGGGGCCGGGAGAGGAGACCCAGTACTTC	CASSTNGGGPGEETQYF
TRBV10-3	-	-	TRBJ2-1	TGTGCCATCAGTTCAGGGTTGGTGGGGGGCTCCTACAATGAGCAGTTCTTC	CAISSGLVGGSYNEQFF